This T cell receptor (beta chain) was sequenced in a study of blood T cell repertoires in COVID-19. About the study: Specimens from acute and convalescent COVID-19 originated in the United States, Italy and Spain. T cells, B-cell-depleted T cells, or PBMCs provided the cDNA or gDNA that served as material.

V lost 6 bases and J 1 base, leaving 16 bases between the germline ends. The CDR3 is 15 amino acids. Germline CDR1 SQVTM, CDR2 ANQGSEA. Authors' processing steps: Reference gene primer amplification yielded estimated nucleated cell counts. Sequencing used immunoSEQ multiplex PCR; TCRdb keeps in-frame clones, though not all of them. V and J calls and clone size follow that table, whereas D and trimming were derived from the DNA. The sample has some 170,000 clones; about 81% are singletons. The source of this sequence is a woman between 70 and 85 years old with acute or convalescent COVID-19. Sequenced sample: peripheral blood. V usage is TRBV29-1 and J usage is TRBJ2-1; a weak D match, TRBD2 (5 bases). The CDR3 reads CSVPTPPGSYNEQFF. CDR3 bases: TGCAGCGTCCCGACTCCCCCGGGGTCCTACAATGAGCAGTTCTTC.